A selection of T cell receptor beta chains follows, all from one sample in a study of cytomegalovirus exposure and HLA in healthy donors. Sequencing used immunoSEQ multiplex PCR; TCRdb keeps in-frame clones, though not all of them. There are around 190,000 clones in the sample; about 80% occur only once, and just under 3% lies in the top ten. Sequenced: PBMCs. These receptors came from a woman in her 30s in good health and CMV-seronegative. CDR3s include the opening cysteine and the closing phenylalanine or tryptophan. The D gene is left open where the match is weak. The size entry is marked missing in some rows and otherwise reads once, few, many or a size class.

d_gene	abundance	v_gene	j_gene	CDR3nt	CDR3aa
NA	once	TRBV6-6	TRBJ2-7	TGTGCCAGCAGTTACTATCCTCCCTCCTACGAGCAGTACTTC	CASSYYPPSYEQYF
NA	NA	TRBV6-5	TRBJ1-6	TGTGCCAGCACCACTGGGACGGGGGGGTCACCCCTCCACTTT	CASTTGTGGSPLHF
TRBD2	NA	TRBV7-2	TRBJ2-7	TGTGCCAGCAGCTTAGGTTACGGACTAGCGGACTACGAGCAGTACTTC	CASSLGYGLADYEQYF
TRBD1	NA	TRBV9	TRBJ1-6	TGTGCCAGCAGCGTAGAGGGGGCCGGGGGGGGTTCACCCCTCCACTTT	CASSVEGAGGGSPLHF
TRBD1	NA	TRBV6-1	TRBJ1-5	TGTGCCAGCAGTGATAAAGACAGGGGGGCTAGGCCCCAGCATTTT	CASSDKDRGARPQHF
NA	NA	TRBV7-9	TRBJ2-1	TGTGCCAGCAGCTATGCGATATTAAATTGGGGGCCTGGGAAGTTCTTC	CASSYAILNWGPGKFF
NA	NA	TRBV7-9	TRBJ1-1	TGTGCCAGCAGCCCTTCAACAGGGTACGACACTGAAGCTTTCTTT	CASSPSTGYDTEAFF
NA	NA	TRBV9	TRBJ2-2	TGTGCCAGCAGCGTAACGGGTTGGTCCGGGAACACCGGGGAGCTGTTTTTT	CASSVTGWSGNTGELFF
TRBD2	NA	TRBV7-2	TRBJ2-5	TGTGCCAGCAGCTCCCGAGGTAGCGGGAGTCCAGAGACCCAGTACTTC	CASSSRGSGSPETQYF
NA	NA	TRBV21-1	TRBJ1-2	TGTGCCAGCAGCAAAGCTTATACAGACTATGGCTACACCTTC	CASSKAYTDYGYTF
NA	few	TRBV6-5	TRBJ1-4	TGTGCCAGCAGTTCTAGCTTTCGCGGAGAAAAACTGTTTTTT	CASSSSFRGEKLFF
TRBD1	NA	TRBV4-1	TRBJ2-3	TGCGCCAGCAGCCAAGGGGGACAGGGGGCTGTAGATACGCAGTATTTT	CASSQGGQGAVDTQYF
NA	NA	TRBV30	TRBJ2-7	TGTGCCTGGACCCCCGGGTTTCCCTACGAGCAGTACTTC	CAWTPGFPYEQYF
NA	NA	TRBV10-3	TRBJ1-2	TGTGCCATCAGTGAGTTGCAGGGCATGGGCTACACCTTC	CAISELQGMGYTF
NA	NA	TRBV19	TRBJ2-7	TGTGCCAGTAGCGAGCAGGGTCTCTCCGAGCAGTACTTC	CASSEQGLSEQYF
TRBD1	few	TRBV30	TRBJ1-6	TGTGCCTGGAGGGTCCTGAGGACAGGGTGGGATTCACCCCTCCACTTT	CAWRVLRTGWDSPLHF
NA	few	TRBV6-1	TRBJ1-3	TGTGCCAGCAGTGAAATGGTAGCTGGAAACACCATATATTTT	CASSEMVAGNTIYF
NA	few	TRBV6-6	TRBJ1-1	TGTGCCAGCAGTTACTTCAGGGGTGGGTCTGAAGCTTTCTTT	CASSYFRGGSEAFF
NA	NA	TRBV7-9	TRBJ2-5	TGTGCCAGCAGCCCCAACAGCGGAGAGACCCAGTACTTC	CASSPNSGETQYF
NA	NA	TRBV5-5	TRBJ1-4	TGTGCCAGCACCCCGACAGGCCTGCGGGAGGGTGAAAAACTGTTTTTT	CASTPTGLREGEKLFF
NA	NA	TRBV6-5	TRBJ2-5	TGTGCCAGCAGCGGCCGGGGGTTGGGGACCCAGTACTTC	CASSGRGLGTQYF
NA	NA	TRBV30	TRBJ2-5	TGTGCCTCGTCGCCCGGGCAAGAGACCCAGTACTTC	CASSPGQETQYF
NA	NA	TRBV11-2	TRBJ2-7	TGTGCCAGCAGCTTAGCGACAGAATACGAGCAGTACTTC	CASSLATEYEQYF
TRBD2	NA	TRBV6-7	TRBJ2-7	TGTGCCAGCAGTTATCTGCTAGCGGGAGCGGGCTACGAGCAGTACTTC	CASSYLLAGAGYEQYF
NA	NA	TRBV6-1	TRBJ1-2	TGTGCCAGCAGTGAAGCGGGGGGGGTGGCTGGCTACACCTTC	CASSEAGGVAGYTF
NA	once	TRBV5-4	TRBJ1-1	TGTGCCAGCAGCCCTGCCATGAGGGTCCGGGGAGTTGAAGCTTTCTTT	CASSPAMRVRGVEAFF
TRBD1	NA	TRBV18	TRBJ1-2	TGTGCCAGCTCCGAAGGTGACAGGGGGCGGTTCTATGGCTACACCTTC	CASSEGDRGRFYGYTF
TRBD2	NA	TRBV5-8	TRBJ2-2	TGTGCCAGCAGCGGCGGGGGTAGCACCGGGGAGCTGTTTTTT	CASSGGGSTGELFF
NA	few	TRBV6-1	TRBJ1-1	TGTGCCAGCAGTGGCAACGGAGCTGAAGCTTTCTTT	CASSGNGAEAFF
NA	NA	TRBV12-5	TRBJ2-6	TGTGCTAGTGGGGCCCGGGACTCGGGGATCACTGGGGCCAGCGTCCTGACTTTC	CASGARDSGITGASVLTF
NA	NA	TRBV4-1	TRBJ1-1	TGCGCCAGCAGCCCCTTCGGACAGATGAACACTGAAGCTTTCTTT	CASSPFGQMNTEAFF
TRBD1	NA	TRBV5-1	TRBJ1-4	TGCGCCAGCAGCCCCGGGACAGTTAATGAAAAACTGTTTTTT	CASSPGTVNEKLFF
NA	NA	TRBV25-1	TRBJ2-7	TGTGCCAGCAGTGGGGGACACCGCTCCTACGAGCAGTACTTC	CASSGGHRSYEQYF
TRBD2	few	TRBV9	TRBJ2-1	TGTGCCAGCAGCCCAAGACTAGCGGGAGGGAGGAATGAGCAGTTCTTC	CASSPRLAGGRNEQFF
NA	NA	TRBV28	TRBJ1-1	TGTGCCAGCAGTCCCGGGGGGGAGGGAGGGAACACTGAAGCTTTCTTT	CASSPGGEGGNTEAFF
NA	NA	TRBV11-3	TRBJ1-1	TGTGCCAGCAGCCTTCGTCCGGCAGGGCGAGCTTTCTTT	CASSLRPAGRAFF
NA	NA	TRBV6-6	TRBJ1-6	TGTGCCAGCAGTGCTCAGGCTAATTCACCCCTCCACTTT	CASSAQANSPLHF
TRBD1	NA	TRBV29-1	TRBJ1-1	TGCAGCTTAGATGAGGGGGCCGGCACTGAAGCTTTCTTT	CSLDEGAGTEAFF
NA	NA	TRBV11-2	TRBJ2-3	TGTGCCAGCAGCTTAGAGCGGGTCACAGATACGCAGTATTTT	CASSLERVTDTQYF
NA	NA	TRBV5-1	TRBJ1-1	TGCGCCAGCAGCTTGGGACGGGGGGACACTGAAGCTTTCTTT	CASSLGRGDTEAFF
TRBD2	NA	TRBV2	TRBJ2-7	TGTGCCGGCAAGGCAGCGGGAAGCTCCTACGAGCAGTACTTC	CAGKAAGSSYEQYF
TRBD2	NA	TRBV6-4	TRBJ2-1	TGTGCCAGCAGTGGTAGCGGGGAGAGCTCCTACAATGAGCAGTTCTTC	CASSGSGESSYNEQFF
TRBD2	NA	TRBV4-1	TRBJ2-7	TGCGCCAGCAGCCACGGACTAGCGGAGACTTACGAGCAGTACTTC	CASSHGLAETYEQYF
NA	NA	TRBV6-5	TRBJ1-1	TGTGCCAGCAGAGGCGGACAGCAAGACTTTGAAGCTTTCTTT	CASRGGQQDFEAFF
NA	NA	TRBV27	TRBJ2-7	TGTGCCAGCAGTTTAAGCGGCGGCGGTGGGCAGTACTTC	CASSLSGGGGQYF
NA	NA	TRBV7-9	TRBJ1-6	TGTGCCAGCAGCTCAGGGGATTCACCCCTCCACTTT	CASSSGDSPLHF
NA	NA	TRBV30	TRBJ1-2	TGTGCCTGGAGTGTACTCCCACCCGGGAGGGGCTATGGCTACACCTTC	CAWSVLPPGRGYGYTF
TRBD2	NA	TRBV5-1	TRBJ2-3	TGCGCCAGCAGCTTAAGCGGGGCTAGCACAGATACGCAGTATTTT	CASSLSGASTDTQYF
NA	NA	TRBV4-1	TRBJ1-2	TGCGCCAGCAGCCCCGAAGGTGACTATGGCTACCCCTTC	CASSPEGDYGYPF
NA	NA	TRBV6-5	TRBJ1-6	TGTGCCAGCAGTCGCCGACAGGAGTATAATTCACCCCTCCACTTT	CASSRRQEYNSPLHF
TRBD1	NA	TRBV5-3	TRBJ2-7	TGTGCCAGAAGGGGGGGACAGGACGAGCAGTACTTC	CARRGGQDEQYF
TRBD2	NA	TRBV27	TRBJ2-1	TGTGCCAGCAGCGGGACTAGCTCCTACAATGAGCAGTTCTTC	CASSGTSSYNEQFF
TRBD1	NA	TRBV11-3	TRBJ2-7	TGTGCCAGCAGCTCCGGACAGGGTAGACCCTACGAGCAGTACTTC	CASSSGQGRPYEQYF
NA	NA	TRBV27	TRBJ2-1	TGTGCCAGCAGTCCCCTGGACTGGATCAATGAGCAGTTCTTC	CASSPLDWINEQFF
TRBD2	NA	TRBV5-4	TRBJ2-7	TGTGCCAGCAGCGGCTCGAGCGGGGGCCCTGGCTACGAGCAGTACTTC	CASSGSSGGPGYEQYF
TRBD1	NA	TRBV6-5	TRBJ1-2	TGTGCCAGCAGAACGGGGACAGGGAATGGCTACACCTTC	CASRTGTGNGYTF
NA	NA	TRBV30	TRBJ2-7	TGTGCCTGGAGTGAGACCGCAGGGGCTATGGGGTACTACGAGCAGTACTTC	CAWSETAGAMGYYEQYF